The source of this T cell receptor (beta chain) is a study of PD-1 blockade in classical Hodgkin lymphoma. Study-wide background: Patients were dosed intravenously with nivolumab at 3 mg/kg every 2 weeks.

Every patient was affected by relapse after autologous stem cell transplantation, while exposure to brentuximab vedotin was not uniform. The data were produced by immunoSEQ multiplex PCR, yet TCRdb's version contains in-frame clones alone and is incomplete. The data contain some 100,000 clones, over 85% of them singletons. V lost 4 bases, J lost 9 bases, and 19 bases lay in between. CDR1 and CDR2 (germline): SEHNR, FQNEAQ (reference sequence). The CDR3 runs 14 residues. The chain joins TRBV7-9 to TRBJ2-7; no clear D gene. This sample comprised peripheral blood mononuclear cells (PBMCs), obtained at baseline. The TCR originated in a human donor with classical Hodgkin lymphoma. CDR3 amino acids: CASSSPQMRHGQYF. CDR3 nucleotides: TGTGCCAGCAGCTCCCCCCAAATGAGACATGGGCAGTACTTC.